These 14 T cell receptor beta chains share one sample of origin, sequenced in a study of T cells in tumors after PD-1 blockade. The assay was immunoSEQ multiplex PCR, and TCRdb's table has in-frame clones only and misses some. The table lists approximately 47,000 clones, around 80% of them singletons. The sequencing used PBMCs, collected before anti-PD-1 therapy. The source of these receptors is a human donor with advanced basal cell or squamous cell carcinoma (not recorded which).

Written as DNA, the CDR3 is TGCGCCAGCAGCGATAGCAGGAAGAGGGACACCGGGGAGCTGTTTTTT. Residues: CASSDSRKRDTGELFF. V usage is TRBV5-1 and J usage is TRBJ2-2; tentative D call: TRBD2 (5 bases). The CDR3 is made up of 16 amino acids. Germline loops: CDR1 SGHRS, CDR2 YFSETQ. Trimming cost V 4 bases and J 3 bases, with 16 bases left between them.

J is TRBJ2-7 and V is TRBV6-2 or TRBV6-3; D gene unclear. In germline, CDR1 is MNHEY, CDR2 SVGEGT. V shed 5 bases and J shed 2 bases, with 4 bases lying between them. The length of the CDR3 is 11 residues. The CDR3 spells CASSPAYEQYF. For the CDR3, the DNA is TGTGCCAGCAGTCCCGCCTACGAGCAGTACTTC.

The CDR3 DNA reads as TGCGCCAGCAGCTTGTTTGCGGGACTAGGCACAGATACGCAGTATTTT. Amino acids: CASSLFAGLGTDTQYF. V and J are TRBV5-1 and TRBJ2-3; 8 nucleotides align to TRBD2. J lost 1 base, V lost 1 base, and 5 bases had no gene match. Germline CDR1 reads SGHRS; CDR2 reads YFSETQ. The CDR3 runs 16 residues.

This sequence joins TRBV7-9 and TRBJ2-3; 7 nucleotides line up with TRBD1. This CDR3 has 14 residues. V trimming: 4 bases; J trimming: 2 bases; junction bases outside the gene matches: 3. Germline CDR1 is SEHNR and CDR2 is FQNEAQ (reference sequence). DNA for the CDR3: TGTGCCAGCAGCTACGACAGGGCCACAGATACGCAGTATTTT. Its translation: CASSYDRATDTQYF.

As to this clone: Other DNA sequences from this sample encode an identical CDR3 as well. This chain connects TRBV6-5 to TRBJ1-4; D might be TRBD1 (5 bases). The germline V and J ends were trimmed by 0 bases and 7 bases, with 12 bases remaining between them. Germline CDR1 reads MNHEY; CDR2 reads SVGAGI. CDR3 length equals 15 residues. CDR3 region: CASSYSEGTGEKLFF. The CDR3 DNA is TGTGCCAGCAGTTACTCGGAAGGGACGGGTGAAAAACTGTTTTTT.

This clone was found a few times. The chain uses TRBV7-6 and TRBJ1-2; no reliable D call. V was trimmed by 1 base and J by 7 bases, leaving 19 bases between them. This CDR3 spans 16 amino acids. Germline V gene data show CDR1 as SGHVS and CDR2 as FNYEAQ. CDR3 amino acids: CASSLGGNTPDSGYTF. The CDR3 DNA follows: TGTGCCAGCAGCTTAGGGGGAAACACCCCCGACTCTGGCTACACCTTC.

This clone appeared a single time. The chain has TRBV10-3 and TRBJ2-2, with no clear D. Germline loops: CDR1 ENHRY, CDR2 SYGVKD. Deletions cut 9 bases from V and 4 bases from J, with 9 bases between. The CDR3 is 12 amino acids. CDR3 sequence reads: CAISSATGELFF. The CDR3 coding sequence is TGTGCCATAAGTTCGGCCACCGGGGAGCTGTTTTTT.

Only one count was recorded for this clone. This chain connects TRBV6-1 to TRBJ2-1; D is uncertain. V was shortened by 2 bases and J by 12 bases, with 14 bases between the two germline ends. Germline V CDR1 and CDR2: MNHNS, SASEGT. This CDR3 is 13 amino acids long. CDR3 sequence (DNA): TGTGCCAGCAGTGAATCCGGTCAGGTTGTGCAGTTCTTC. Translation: CASSESGQVVQFF.

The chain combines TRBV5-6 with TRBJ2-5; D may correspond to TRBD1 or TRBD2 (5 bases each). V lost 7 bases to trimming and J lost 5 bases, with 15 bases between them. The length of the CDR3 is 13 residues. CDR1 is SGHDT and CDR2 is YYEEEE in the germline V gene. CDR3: CASRRIEGETQYF. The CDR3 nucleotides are TGTGCCAGCCGACGGATAGAGGGGGAGACCCAGTACTTC.

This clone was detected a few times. The CDR3 nucleotides read TGTGCCAGCAGCTCTGGACAGCATTTCACAGATACGCAGTATTTT. Its protein product is CASSSGQHFTDTQYF. V gene TRBV13 combines with J gene TRBJ2-3; a possible D gene is TRBD1 (6 bases). Deletions cut 4 bases from V and 2 bases from J, with 13 bases between. The CDR3 covers 15 residues. Germline V CDR1 and CDR2: PRHDT, FYEKMQ (reference sequence).

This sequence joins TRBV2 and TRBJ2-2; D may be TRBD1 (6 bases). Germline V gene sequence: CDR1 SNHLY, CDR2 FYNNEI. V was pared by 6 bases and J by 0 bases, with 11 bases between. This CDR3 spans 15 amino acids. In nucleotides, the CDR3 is TGTGCCAGCAGGGGGACAACTACGAACACCGGGGAGCTGTTTTTT. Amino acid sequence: CASRGTTTNTGELFF.

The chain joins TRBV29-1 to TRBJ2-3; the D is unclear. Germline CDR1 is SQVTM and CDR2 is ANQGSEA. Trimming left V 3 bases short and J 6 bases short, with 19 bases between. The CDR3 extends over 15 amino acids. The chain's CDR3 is CSVEDGIAVGDTQYF. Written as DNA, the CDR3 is TGCAGCGTTGAGGACGGAATAGCAGTGGGGGATACGCAGTATTTT.

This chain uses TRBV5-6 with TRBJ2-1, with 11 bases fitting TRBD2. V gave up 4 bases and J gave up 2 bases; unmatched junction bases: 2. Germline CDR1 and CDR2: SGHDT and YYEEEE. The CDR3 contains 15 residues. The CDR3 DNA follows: TGTGCCAGCAGCGGGACTAGCGGTCCCTACAATGAGCAGTTCTTC. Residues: CASSGTSGPYNEQFF.

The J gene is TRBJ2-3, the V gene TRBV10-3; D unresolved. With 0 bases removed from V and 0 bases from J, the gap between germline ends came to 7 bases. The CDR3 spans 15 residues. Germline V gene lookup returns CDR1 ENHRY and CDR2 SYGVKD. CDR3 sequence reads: CAISESGDSTDTQYF. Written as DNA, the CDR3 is TGTGCCATCAGTGAGTCTGGCGACAGCACAGATACGCAGTATTTT.